The 32 T cell receptor beta chains listed next were all sequenced from one sample in a study of cytomegalovirus exposure and HLA in healthy donors. PCR employed 60 Vbeta and 13 Jbeta primers. Sequenced by immunoSEQ multiplex PCR; TCRdb stores in-frame clones only, minus some. The sample yields roughly 200,000 clones, 75% to 85% seen once. The sample was PBMCs. The receptors were gathered from an older woman in good health and CMV-seropositive.

The chain couples TRBV25-1 to TRBJ2-1, with 12 nucleotides matching TRBD2. The V gene's germline CDR1 is MGHDK and CDR2 SYGVNS. V trimming: 7 bases; J trimming: 9 bases; junction bases outside the gene matches: 16. The CDR3 is made up of 17 amino acids. The CDR3 protein is CASTEPPSGRAHGEQFF. The CDR3 region has the DNA TGTGCCAGCACCGAACCGCCTAGCGGGAGGGCCCACGGTGAGCAGTTCTTC.

The CDR3 DNA reads as TGTGCCAGCAGCCCCGGACAGTCCTACGAGCAGTACTTC. Its translation: CASSPGQSYEQYF. The chain carries TRBV7-8 and TRBJ2-7, with D possibly matching TRBD1 (6 bases). The V end lost 5 bases, the J end lost 1 base, and 9 bases lay between the germline ends. The CDR3 extends over 13 amino acids. The germline V gene has CDR1 SGHVS and CDR2 FQNEAQ.

This clone was seen once. V and J are TRBV5-1 and TRBJ2-6, with 9 nucleotides matching TRBD1. V lost 2 bases, J lost 0 bases, and 6 bases stayed unmatched. From germline, CDR1 is SGHRS and CDR2 YFSETQ. This CDR3 contains 18 residues. CDR3 nucleotides: TGCGCCAGCAGCTTATGGGACAGGGTGGGCTCTGGGGCCAACGTCCTGACTTTC. Protein product: CASSLWDRVGSGANVLTF.

The chain has TRBV5-1 and TRBJ2-1; D is unresolved. The CDR3 is made up of 12 amino acids. The V gene lost 5 bases and the J gene lost 8 bases, with 11 bases spanning the gap. Germline CDR1 SGHRS, CDR2 YFSETQ. The CDR3 DNA reads TGCGCCAGCAGTCTCACTTTCGATGAGCAGTTCTTC. Its protein product is CASSLTFDEQFF.

The rearrangement uses TRBV7-2 and TRBJ2-7, with 12 positions matching TRBD2. This CDR3 has 15 residues. Germline CDR1 is SGHTA and CDR2 is FQGNSA. The V gene end was trimmed by 3 bases and the J gene end by 3 bases; junction bases not matched to a gene: 3. The CDR3 protein is CASSFRTSGIYEQYF. Here the CDR3 DNA reads TGTGCCAGCAGCTTTCGGACTAGCGGGATCTACGAGCAGTACTTC.

This clone has only one observation. V gene TRBV28 combines with J gene TRBJ1-5, with 8 positions matching TRBD1. The CDR3 spans 15 residues. CDR1 is MDHEN and CDR2 is SYDVKM in the germline V gene. Trimming took 5 bases from V and 2 from J; bases not matched to a gene: 5. The CDR3 DNA reads as TGTGCCAGCAGTCCCCAGGGGGCACGCAATCAGCCCCAGCATTTT. It yields the protein CASSPQGARNQPQHF.

The gene calls are TRBV6-6 and TRBJ2-7, with a tentative D call TRBD1 (6 bases). There are 14 residues in the CDR3. Between the trimmed V and J ends, which lost 6 bases and 4 bases, there was a span of 16 bases. From germline, CDR1 is MNHNY and CDR2 SVGAGI (reference sequence). CDR3 coding DNA: TGTGCCAGCAGCCCCCGGGACACCATATACGAGCAGTACTTC. Translation gives CASSPRDTIYEQYF.

A word on this clone: A junction boundary mismatches the germline segment, possibly from a read error. The rearrangement uses TRBV7-9 and TRBJ1-2, with TRBD1 matching 9 bases. CDR1 is SEHNR and CDR2 is FQNEAQ in the germline V gene (reference sequence). This CDR3 comprises 15 residues. The CDR3, as DNA: TGTTCCAGCAGCTTACGCGGACAGGGGTACGATGGCTACACCTTC. Translated: CSSSLRGQGYDGYTF.

This sequence joins TRBV6-6 and TRBJ2-3; D is unresolved. In germline, CDR1 is MNHNY, CDR2 SVGAGI (reference sequence). This CDR3 spans 14 amino acids. With 1 base removed from V and 1 base from J, the gap between germline ends came to 6 bases. The CDR3 here is CASSYYSGTDTQYF. The CDR3 DNA follows: TGTGCCAGCAGTTACTACTCTGGCACAGATACGCAGTATTTT.

V and J are TRBV9 and TRBJ2-7; 13 nucleotides align to TRBD2. J lost 9 bases, V lost 3 bases, and 3 bases had no gene match. CDR3 size: 13 residues. Germline CDR1 reads SGDLS; CDR2 reads YYNGEE. CDR3 nucleotide sequence: TGTGCCAGCAGCGAGGGACTAGCGGGAAGGCAGTACTTC. Its translation: CASSEGLAGRQYF. The variable domain in full, completed from reference TRBV9 and TRBJ2-7, reads DSGVTQTPKHLITATGQRVTLRCSPRSGDLSVYWYQQSLDQGLQFLIQYYNGEERAKGNILERFSAQQFPDLHSELNLSSLELGDSALYFCASSEGLAGRQYFGPGTRLTVT.

The chain links TRBV5-1 to TRBJ1-2; the D gene is possibly TRBD1 (6 bases). Trimming took 4 bases from V and 4 from J, leaving 14 bases between them. CDR3 size: 14 residues. CDR1 is SGHRS, CDR2 YFSETQ, per germline. CDR3 bases: TGCGCCAGCAGCACCAGGACAGCTAGCTATGGCTACACCTTC. Translation gives CASSTRTASYGYTF.

The rearrangement joins TRBV2 to TRBJ1-4, with 7 bases fitting TRBD1. Germline lookup yields CDR1 SNHLY and CDR2 FYNNEI. The CDR3 length is 12 residues. The junction had 1 base not matched to a gene; V was cut back by 5 bases and J by 7 bases. As DNA, the CDR3 is TGTGCCAGCAGTAACAGGGGTGAAAAACTGTTTTTT. Amino acids: CASSNRGEKLFF.

The CDR3 nucleotides are TGTGCCAGCAGTGTCACAAGGCTAGCCTCTAGCGATACGCAGTATTTT. Translation gives CASSVTRLASSDTQYF. The chain employs TRBV6-1 and TRBJ2-3, with D tentatively TRBD2 (5 bases). Germline lookup yields CDR1 MNHNS and CDR2 SASEGT. This CDR3 has 16 residues. Trimming stripped 4 bases from V and 6 bases from J, with 20 bases between.

The J gene is TRBJ1-6, the V gene TRBV28, with D possibly being TRBD1 (5 bases). Germline-derived CDR1 and CDR2 are MDHEN and SYDVKM. CDR3 length equals 16 residues. Trimming pared 5 bases from V and 7 bases from J, leaving 18 bases between. CDR3 amino acids: CASSPPPVRANSPLHF. CDR3 DNA sequence: TGTGCCAGCAGTCCCCCCCCCGTCAGGGCAAATTCACCCCTCCACTTT.

V is TRBV4-2 and J is TRBJ2-1; no clear D gene. The CDR3 extends over 13 amino acids. V was trimmed by 4 bases and J by 5 bases, leaving 9 bases between them. Germline CDR1 LGHNA, CDR2 YNFKEQ. CDR3 DNA: TGTGCCAGCAGCCGTAGCCGGGACAATGAGCAGTTCTTC. It specifies CASSRSRDNEQFF.

The chain uses TRBV7-8 and TRBJ1-2; 7 nucleotides align to TRBD1. This CDR3 has 14 amino acids. Germline lookup yields CDR1 SGHVS and CDR2 FQNEAQ. V lost 1 base, J lost 4 bases, and 3 bases stayed unmatched. CDR3 DNA sequence: TGTGCCAGCAGCTTAGGTAGACAGGGCTATGGCTACACCTTC. Its protein is CASSLGRQGYGYTF.

CDR3: CASSPQGQNEQYF. The CDR3 nucleotides are TGTGCCAGCAGCCCCCAGGGACAGAACGAGCAGTACTTC. This chain links TRBV6-6 with TRBJ2-7; TRBD1 matches at 7 bases. V trimming: 6 bases; J trimming: 5 bases; junction bases outside the gene matches: 7. The germline V gene encodes CDR1 MNHNY and CDR2 SVGAGI (reference sequence). This CDR3 region has 13 residues.

J is TRBJ2-7 and V is TRBV28, with TRBD1 matching over 7 bases. V dropped 7 bases and J dropped 0; count of bases not matched to a gene: 12. The germline CDR1 and CDR2 sequences are MDHEN and SYDVKM. The CDR3 runs 16 residues. CDR3 DNA: TGTGCCAGCACCTCTGCCCTCCAGGGGGTCTCCTACGAGCAGTACTTC. Encoded protein: CASTSALQGVSYEQYF.

Regarding this clone: An end of the junction does not agree with germline; a read error may underlie this. The chain employs TRBV6-1 and TRBJ2-3; no clear D. The CDR3 is made up of 13 amino acids. Germline V gene sequence: CDR1 MNHNS, CDR2 SASEGT. The CDR3 coding sequence is TGCGCACACAGAGCAGAATCCACAGATACGCAGTATTTT. It encodes CAHRAESTDTQYF.

This sequence joins TRBV30 and TRBJ2-7; D uncertain. V was cut by 4 bases and J by 0 bases, with 13 bases left in between. The CDR3 is 14 residues long. The germline V gene encodes CDR1 GTSNPN and CDR2 SVGIG (reference sequence). In DNA form, the CDR3 reads TGTGCCTGGACCCCGACTTTAAGCTCCTACGAGCAGTACTTC. Translated: CAWTPTLSSYEQYF.

A word on this clone: Because the CDR3's place on the DNA is in doubt, the DNA is left out and the CDR3 is given as listed by TCRdb. J is TRBJ2-1 and V is TRBV28; the table names TRBD2, a call not compared with the DNA. CDR1 is MDHEN, CDR2 SYDVKM, per germline. Ends included, the CDR3 has 15 residues. The CDR3 sequence: CASSSSGVGYNEQFF.

V usage is TRBV29-1 and J usage is TRBJ1-4, with 9 bases aligning to TRBD1. Germline values: CDR1 SQVTM, CDR2 ANQGSEA. There are 15 residues in the CDR3. Germline trimming cut 3 bases from V and 5 bases from J; bases unmatched to any gene: 7. The CDR3 nucleotides are TGCAGCGTTGAGACCCTGGACAGGGGAAATGAAAAACTGTTTTTT. This sequence encodes CSVETLDRGNEKLFF.

The rearrangement joins TRBV2 to TRBJ2-1, with 8 nucleotides matching TRBD2. The ends lost 4 bases at V and 5 bases at J; junction bases unmatched: 4. The germline V gene has CDR1 SNHLY and CDR2 FYNNEI. The CDR3 extends over 14 amino acids. The CDR3 reads CASSGTSGNNEQFF. In nucleotides, the CDR3 is TGTGCCAGCAGTGGTACTAGCGGAAACAATGAGCAGTTCTTC.

The CDR3 nucleotides read TGTGCCAGCAGCTTGACTAGCGGGAGTAGCACAGATACGCAGTATTTT. Translated: CASSLTSGSSTDTQYF. This chain links TRBV11-2 with TRBJ2-3, with 12 bases that match TRBD2. The V gene end was trimmed by 3 bases and the J gene end by 0 bases; junction bases not matched to a gene: 1. Germline V gives CDR1 SGHAT, CDR2 FQNNGV. The CDR3 contains 16 residues.

V and J are TRBV10-3 and TRBJ1-1; 8 bases are shared with TRBD1. The CDR3 covers 14 residues. CDR1 ENHRY and CDR2 SYGVKD come from the germline V gene. The J segment lost 3 bases and the V segment lost 5 bases, leaving 5 bases of the junction unmatched. The CDR3 region has the DNA TGTGCCATCAGTAATTTACAGGGGGACACTGAAGCTTTCTTT. Encoded protein: CAISNLQGDTEAFF.

The rearrangement links TRBV18 to TRBJ1-2, with a possible D match to TRBD1 (6 bases). Germline V gene sequence: CDR1 KGHSH, CDR2 LQKENI. This CDR3 is 15 amino acids long. V was clipped by 2 bases and J by 0 bases, with 10 bases between them. CDR3 in DNA: TGTGCCAGCTCACCATCACAGGGAACTAACTATGGCTACACCTTC. It translates to CASSPSQGTNYGYTF.

The V gene is TRBV9, the J gene TRBJ2-2; TRBD1 agrees at 8 bases. The V and J ends lost 3 bases and 4 bases, in that order; junction bases with no gene match: 8. This CDR3 is 16 amino acids long. Germline V gives CDR1 SGDLS, CDR2 YYNGEE. CDR3 nucleotide sequence: TGTGCCAGCAGCGGCGGACAGGGCCTTGGCACCGGGGAGCTGTTTTTT. Protein product: CASSGGQGLGTGELFF.

In nucleotides, the CDR3 is TGCGCCAGCAGCGGACAGGGACTCGGGCAGTACTTC. This gives the protein CASSGQGLGQYF. The chain employs TRBV5-1 and TRBJ2-7; 8 bases fit TRBD1. The CDR3 covers 12 residues. V trimming: 4 bases; J trimming: 9 bases; junction bases outside the gene matches: 6. Germline values: CDR1 SGHRS, CDR2 YFSETQ.

This clone showed up just a few times. The rearrangement links TRBV27 to TRBJ1-6; 7 positions match TRBD1. V shed 1 base, J shed 0 bases, and the junction held 9 bases outside the gene matches. The CDR3 covers 19 residues. Germline CDR1 is MNHEY and CDR2 is SMNVEV (reference sequence). The chain's CDR3 is CASSLYRMDRSSYNSPLHF. CDR3 DNA: TGTGCCAGCAGTTTATACCGTATGGACAGGAGCTCCTATAATTCACCCCTCCACTTT.

As for this clone: In the same sample, other DNA sequences code for this CDR3. V usage is TRBV5-1 and J usage is TRBJ1-3; weak D call: TRBD1 (5 bases). This CDR3 is built from 16 residues. Germline V gene data show CDR1 as SGHRS and CDR2 as YFSETQ. V was trimmed by 0 bases and J by 4 bases, leaving 14 bases between them. The CDR3 DNA sequence: TGCGCCAGCAGCTTGGGGTTCAGGGTCTCCGGAAACACCATATATTTT. This translates into CASSLGFRVSGNTIYF.

J is TRBJ1-1 and V is TRBV28; TRBD1 agrees at 8 bases. The CDR3 runs 13 residues. The germline gives CDR1 MDHEN, CDR2 SYDVKM. After removal of 3 bases from V and 3 bases from J, the junction contained 0 bases not matched to a gene. This CDR3 is CASSLDRDTEAFF. Here the CDR3 DNA reads TGTGCCAGCAGTTTGGACAGGGACACTGAAGCTTTCTTT.

This chain connects TRBV5-1 to TRBJ1-5; D is unresolved. Germline V CDR1 and CDR2: SGHRS, YFSETQ. The V and J ends lost 2 bases and 3 bases respectively, with 9 bases between them. The CDR3 runs to 14 residues. The CDR3: CASSFDYPNQPQHF. As DNA, the CDR3 is TGCGCCAGCAGCTTCGACTACCCCAATCAGCCCCAGCATTTT. The variable domain in full, with the rest retrieved from reference TRBV5-1 and TRBJ1-5, is KAGVTQTPRYLIKTRGQQVTLSCSPISGHRSVSWYQQTPGQGLQFLFEYFSETQRNKGNFPGRFSGRQFSNSRSEMNVSTLELGDSALYLCASSFDYPNQPQHFGDGTRLSIL.